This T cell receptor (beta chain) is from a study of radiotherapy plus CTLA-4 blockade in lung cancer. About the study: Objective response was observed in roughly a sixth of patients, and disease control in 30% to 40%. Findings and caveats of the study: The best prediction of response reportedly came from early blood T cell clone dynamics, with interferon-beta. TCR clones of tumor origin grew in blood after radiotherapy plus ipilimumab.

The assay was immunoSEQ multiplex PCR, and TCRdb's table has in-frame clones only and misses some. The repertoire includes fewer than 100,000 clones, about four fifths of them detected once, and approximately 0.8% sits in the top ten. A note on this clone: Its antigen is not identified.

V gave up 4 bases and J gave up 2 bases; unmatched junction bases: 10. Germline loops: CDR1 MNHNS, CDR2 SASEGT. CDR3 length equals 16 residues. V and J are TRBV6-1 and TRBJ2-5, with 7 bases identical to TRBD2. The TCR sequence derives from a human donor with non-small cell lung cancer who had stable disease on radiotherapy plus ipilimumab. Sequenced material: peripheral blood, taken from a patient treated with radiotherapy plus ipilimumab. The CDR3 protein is CASSGDSLAVQETQYF. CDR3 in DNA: TGTGCCAGCAGTGGGGATAGTCTAGCGGTTCAAGAGACCCAGTACTTC.